What follows are 28 T cell receptor beta chains derived from one specimen sequenced in a study of blood T cell repertoires in COVID-19. Libraries were prepared by immunoSEQ multiplex PCR; TCRdb keeps only in-frame clonotypes and omits some of them. The data show approximately 160,000 clones, 80% seen once. The sequencing input was PBMCs or T cells enriched from blood (not recorded which). The receptors come from a man aged 40-49 years who had recovered from COVID-19.

The count of this clone is one. This chain connects TRBV5-1 to TRBJ2-2; tentative D call: TRBD1 (6 bases). V lost 4 bases, J lost 4 bases, and 14 bases lay in between. Looked up from germline, CDR1 is SGHRS and CDR2 is YFSETQ. CDR3 size: 15 residues. The CDR3 protein is CASSSPQGTTGELFF. In nucleotides, the CDR3 is TGCGCCAGCAGCAGTCCCCAGGGGACCACCGGGGAGCTGTTTTTT.

The chain joins TRBV5-8 to TRBJ2-1; 10 bases line up with TRBD2. Germline V lookup: CDR1 SGHTS, CDR2 YDEGEE. This CDR3 has 18 residues. Germline trimming cut 1 base from V and 2 bases from J; bases unmatched to any gene: 9. The CDR3 loop reads CASSLRSSGGRTYNEQFF. In DNA, the CDR3 is TGTGCCAGCAGCTTGCGCTCTAGCGGGGGTCGAACCTACAATGAGCAGTTCTTC.

This clone was detected once. The gene calls are TRBV6-5 and TRBJ2-7; 7 bases agree with TRBD1. V lost 5 bases, J lost 3 bases, and 4 bases stayed unmatched. The CDR3 runs 13 residues. Looked up from germline, CDR1 is MNHEY and CDR2 is SVGAGI. The CDR3 loop reads CASSPNRGYEQYV. The CDR3, as DNA: TGTGCCAGCAGTCCAAACAGGGGCTACGAGCAGTACGTC.

The J gene is TRBJ2-5, the V gene TRBV30, with TRBD2 matching 9 bases. CDR3 size: 14 residues. V dropped 2 bases and J dropped 4; count of bases not matched to a gene: 5. Germline CDR1 and CDR2: GTSNPN and SVGIG (reference sequence). The chain's CDR3 is CAWSLPSGAETQYF. The DNA of the CDR3 is TGTGCCTGGAGTCTCCCTAGCGGGGCAGAGACCCAGTACTTC. Combining the CDR3 with reference TRBV30 and TRBJ2-5 gives the whole variable domain SQTIHQWPATLVQPVGSPLSLECTVEGTSNPNLYWYRQAAGRGLQLLFYSVGIGQISSEVPQNLSASRPQDRQFILSSKKLLLSDSGFYLCAWSLPSGAETQYFGPGTRLLVL.

The chain couples TRBV3-1 (or the pseudogene TRBV3-2) to TRBJ2-6; D gene ambiguous. Germline CDR1 is LGHDT and CDR2 is YNNKEL (reference sequence). CDR3 length: 16 residues. Trimming removed 1 base at V and 0 bases at J, with 7 bases between. DNA of the CDR3: TGTGCCAGCAGCCAAGGCACGGGCTCTGGGGCCAACGTCCTGACTTTC. It yields the protein CASSQGTGSGANVLTF.

J is TRBJ2-2 and V is TRBV19, with D possibly TRBD2 on 6 matching bases. Germline CDR1 reads LNHDA; CDR2 reads SQIVND (reference sequence). There are 18 residues in the CDR3. Trimming shortened V by 0 bases and J by 3 bases, and 17 bases separated the two germline ends. CDR3 DNA sequence: TGTGCCAGTAGTATAGATCCCCGAGGGCGGGGAGACACCGGGGAGCTGTTTTTT. Translation: CASSIDPRGRGDTGELFF.

V is TRBV5-1 and J is TRBJ1-2; 8 nucleotides line up with TRBD1. Trimming cost V 0 bases and J 7 bases; bases outside gene matches: 11. The V gene's germline CDR1 is SGHRS and CDR2 YFSETQ. The CDR3 spans 16 residues. Here the CDR3 DNA reads TGCGCCAGCAGCTTGGCTGGGGCAGGGGGCGCCGGTGGCTACACCTTC. Protein: CASSLAGAGGAGGYTF.

The chain employs TRBV29-1 and TRBJ2-5; D remains ambiguous. The CDR3 contains 15 residues. Germline CDR1 SQVTM, CDR2 ANQGSEA. Trimming stripped 7 bases from V and 2 bases from J, with 20 bases between. The CDR3 loop is CSGGKWAGQQETQYF. Written as DNA, the CDR3 is TGCAGCGGGGGAAAATGGGCAGGTCAGCAAGAGACCCAGTACTTC.

The chain recombines TRBV7-7 with TRBJ2-5, with TRBD2 as a possible D gene (5 bases). This CDR3 spans 14 amino acids. Germline V gene lookup returns CDR1 SSHAT and CDR2 FNYEAQ (reference sequence). Trimming shortened V by 5 bases and J by 0 bases, and 10 bases separated the two germline ends. CDR3 bases: TGTGCCAGCAGCCGTGGGGAGTACCAAGAGACCCAGTACTTC. This sequence encodes CASSRGEYQETQYF.

This chain joins TRBV27 and TRBJ2-5, with TRBD2 as a possible D gene (6 bases). Germline values: CDR1 MNHEY, CDR2 SMNVEV (reference sequence). The CDR3 extends over 12 amino acids. Trimming left V 5 bases short and J 7 bases short, with 11 bases between. Here the CDR3 reads CASSPLGGTQYF. CDR3 nucleotides: TGTGCCAGCAGTCCCCTCGGGGGGACCCAGTACTTC.

The chain joins TRBV18 to TRBJ1-5; possible D gene TRBD1, 5 bases. Germline CDR1 is KGHSH and CDR2 is LQKENI. Trimming removed 2 bases from V and 4 bases from J, with 12 bases in between. This CDR3 is 15 amino acids long. CDR3 in DNA: TGTGCCAGCTCACCAGGTCTAGGGGATAATCAGCCCCAGCATTTT. It translates to CASSPGLGDNQPQHF.

V gene TRBV5-1 combines with J gene TRBJ2-3, with TRBD2 matching over 7 bases. This CDR3 comprises 14 residues. Trimming at V came to 4 bases and at J to 4 bases, leaving 6 bases not matched to a gene. The V gene's germline CDR1 is SGHRS and CDR2 YFSETQ. CDR3 in amino acids: CASSRWTRADTQYF. Written as DNA, the CDR3 is TGCGCCAGCAGCCGTTGGACTAGGGCAGATACGCAGTATTTT.

This chain connects TRBV3-1 (or the pseudogene TRBV3-2) to TRBJ1-5; D unresolved. V shed 1 base and J shed 6 bases, with 4 bases lying between them. CDR1 and CDR2 from the germline V gene are LGHDT and YNNKEL (reference sequence). The CDR3 runs to 12 residues. This chain's CDR3 is CASSQGPQPQHF. CDR3 DNA sequence: TGTGCCAGCAGCCAAGGGCCTCAGCCCCAGCATTTT.

The chain recombines TRBV27 with TRBJ1-6; TRBD1 might be the D (6 bases). Per germline, CDR1 MNHEY and CDR2 SMNVEV (reference sequence). This CDR3 region has 14 residues. The V and J ends lost 4 bases and 3 bases respectively, with 7 bases between them. Here the CDR3 reads CASSSGVYNSPLHF. CDR3 DNA sequence: TGTGCCAGCAGTTCAGGGGTCTATAATTCACCCCTCCACTTT.

V and J are TRBV30 and TRBJ1-4; a possible D gene is TRBD1 (6 bases). The V end lost 6 bases, the J end lost 4 bases, and 15 bases lay between the germline ends. The CDR3 length is 14 residues. Germline V gene lookup returns CDR1 GTSNPN and CDR2 SVGIG (reference sequence). The DNA for the CDR3 is TGTGCCTGCCGTCCAGGACAGTTTAATGAAAAACTGTTTTTT. This gives the protein CACRPGQFNEKLFF.

About this clone: One end of the junction is discordant with germline, which a read error may explain. This chain connects TRBV27 to TRBJ2-1, with a weak D call TRBD2 (6 bases). In germline, CDR1 is MNHEY, CDR2 SMNVEV (reference sequence). The CDR3 extends over 14 amino acids. In nucleotides, the CDR3 is TGTGCCATCAGTGGAGGGGCAGGATACAATGAGCAGTTCTTC. Its protein product is CAISGGAGYNEQFF.

The chain uses TRBV25-1 and TRBJ1-1; D perhaps matches TRBD1 (6 bases). From germline, CDR1 is MGHDK and CDR2 SYGVNS. V was trimmed by 8 bases and J by 3 bases, leaving 13 bases between them. The CDR3 is 13 residues long. The CDR3 region is CASCTRGDTEAFF. As DNA, the CDR3 is TGTGCCAGCTGTACCAGGGGTGACACTGAAGCTTTCTTT.

The rearrangement links TRBV19 to TRBJ1-5; 10 bases are a match to TRBD1. Trimming removed 6 bases from V and 3 bases from J; junction bases left unmatched: 5. Germline V gene sequence: CDR1 LNHDA, CDR2 SQIVND (reference sequence). The CDR3 has 15 residues. The CDR3 sequence is CASSAGQGYNQPQHF. The CDR3 DNA reads TGTGCCAGTAGCGCGGGACAGGGGTACAATCAGCCCCAGCATTTT.

The chain combines TRBV29-1 with TRBJ2-5, with 11 positions matching TRBD1. The trim removed 5 bases at V and 5 bases at J, leaving 10 bases unmatched. Germline CDR1 and CDR2: SQVTM and ANQGSEA. There are 15 residues in the CDR3. The CDR3 region is CSVWRGQGGGETQYF. CDR3 in DNA: TGCAGCGTTTGGCGGGGACAGGGGGGAGGGGAGACCCAGTACTTC.

CDR3 nucleotide sequence: TGTGCCAGCAGTTTAAGCCGGGTGACGGCCCTACGGAATGAGCAGTTCTTC. This sequence encodes CASSLSRVTALRNEQFF. The chain uses TRBV27 and TRBJ2-1; D gene ambiguous. This CDR3 contains 17 residues. Germline CDR1 MNHEY, CDR2 SMNVEV (reference sequence). The V gene lost 2 bases and the J gene lost 7 bases, with 21 bases spanning the gap.

The chain recombines TRBV30 with TRBJ1-1; D not resolved. CDR3 length: 13 amino acids. The V and J ends lost 0 bases and 7 bases respectively, with 12 bases between them. The germline V gene encodes CDR1 GTSNPN and CDR2 SVGIG (reference sequence). The CDR3 DNA reads as TGTGCCTGGAGTGTACTTTCGGAGATTGAAGCTTTCTTT. Translating gives CAWSVLSEIEAFF.

This clone showed up just once. The CDR3 loop is CASSLLQGSTEAFF. CDR3 sequence (DNA): TGTGCCAGCAGCTTGTTACAGGGGAGCACTGAAGCTTTCTTT. The V call is TRBV5-4, the J call TRBJ1-1, with TRBD1 matching 7 bases. The length of the CDR3 is 14 residues. The V gene's germline CDR1 is SGHNT and CDR2 YYREEE (reference sequence). Trimming cost V 1 base and J 4 bases; bases outside gene matches: 4. Complete variable domain (other parts from reference TRBV5-4 and TRBJ1-1): ETGVTQSPTHLIKTRGQQVTLRCSSQSGHNTVSWYQQALGQGPQFIFQYYREEENGRGNFPPRFSGLQFPNYSSELNVNALELDDSALYLCASSLLQGSTEAFFGQGTRLTVV.

The genes are TRBV27 and TRBJ1-2, with D possibly TRBD1 on 5 matching bases. V dropped 2 bases and J dropped 4 bases, with 14 bases sitting between them. The CDR3 totals 15 residues. The germline V gene encodes CDR1 MNHEY and CDR2 SMNVEV (reference sequence). The CDR3 DNA sequence: TGTGCCAGCAGTTTAGGTGGGGCAGGGCTCTATGGCTACACCTTC. Its translation: CASSLGGAGLYGYTF.

V is TRBV7-9 and J is TRBJ1-4; 9 bases are a match to TRBD1. The junction had 5 bases not matched to a gene; V was cut back by 4 bases and J by 8 bases. This CDR3 has 14 residues. Germline CDR1 and CDR2: SEHNR and FQNEAQ (reference sequence). CDR3 region: CASSSRDREEKLFF. For the CDR3, the DNA is TGTGCCAGCAGCTCCCGGGACAGGGAAGAAAAACTGTTTTTT.

The V and J genes are TRBV7-9 and TRBJ2-3; 7 nucleotides align to TRBD1. Germline V gene data show CDR1 as SEHNR and CDR2 as FQNEAQ (reference sequence). This CDR3 contains 17 residues. V shed 5 bases and J 3 bases; nucleotides not matched to a gene: 14. The CDR3 here is CASSPWAGGVRTDTQYF. The CDR3 DNA sequence: TGTGCCAGCAGCCCTTGGGCAGGGGGAGTGAGGACAGATACGCAGTATTTT. The full variable domain, with the rest looked up from reference TRBV7-9 and TRBJ2-3, is DTGVSQNPRHKITKRGQNVTFRCDPISEHNRLYWYRQTLGQGPEFLTYFQNEAQLEKSRLLSDRFSAERPKGSFSTLEIQRTEQGDSAMYLCASSPWAGGVRTDTQYFGPGTRLTVL.

The genes are TRBV2 and TRBJ2-3, with D tentatively TRBD2 (5 bases). Trimming removed 2 bases from V and 0 bases from J, with 12 bases in between. The CDR3 is made up of 16 amino acids. Germline lookup yields CDR1 SNHLY and CDR2 FYNNEI. CDR3: CASSEKAGVSTDTQYF. The CDR3 DNA sequence: TGTGCCAGCAGTGAAAAGGCCGGGGTTAGCACAGATACGCAGTATTTT.

This clone came up many times. This sequence joins TRBV30 and TRBJ2-1; possible D gene TRBD1, 6 bases. Germline lookup yields CDR1 GTSNPN and CDR2 SVGIG (reference sequence). CDR3 length equals 16 residues. Trimming took off 0 bases at V and 0 bases at J, with 12 bases between the two ends. The CDR3 loop reads CAWSVPGQSSYNEQFF. DNA for the CDR3: TGTGCCTGGAGTGTGCCAGGACAGAGCTCCTACAATGAGCAGTTCTTC.

The chain employs TRBV6-5 and TRBJ1-1, with D possibly being TRBD1 (5 bases). The CDR3 has 13 residues. Germline V CDR1 and CDR2: MNHEY, SVGAGI. V was trimmed by 6 bases and J by 1 base, leaving 9 bases between them. CDR3 DNA: TGTGCCAGCAGGACAGCTCCGAACACTGAAGCTTTCTTT. Its protein product is CASRTAPNTEAFF.